The rows below give T cell receptor beta chains drawn from one sample of a study of early T cells in non-severe SARS-CoV-2 infection. TCRdb passed the 5' RACE reads through MiXCR, listing each CDR3 protein once. The sample has 75,000 to 95,000 distinct CDR3 sequences; around a sixth are singletons. Specimen: whole blood, collected at baseline. The receptors shown here come from an adult who was a healthcare worker with PCR-confirmed SARS-CoV-2 infection or an uninfected control (not recorded which). Both conserved end residues are part of each CDR3. The D gene is left open where the match is weak. For some rows the clone size is stated as once, few or many, or as a class when expanded; others skip it.

TGCAGTGCTAGACAGTCCGAGGTCGAGCAGTACTTC,CSARQSEVEQYF,-,TRBV20-1,TRBJ2-7,-
TGTGCCAGCAGTTCCTTTCAGGGCGGGGGAGAGACCCAGTACTTC,CASSSFQGGGETQYF,TRBD2,TRBV12-3/TRBV12-4,TRBJ2-5,-
TGTGCCACCAGCAGAGTTGGGAGCTCCTACGAGCAGTACTTC,CATSRVGSSYEQYF,-,TRBV15,TRBJ2-7,-
TGTGCCAGCTCCCCCCGGGACATTCAGTACTTC,CASSPRDIQYF,-,TRBV12-3/TRBV12-4,TRBJ2-4,many
TGTGCCAGCAGCTTCGGCCAGGGGAACACCGGGGAGCTGTTTTTT,CASSFGQGNTGELFF,-,TRBV7-3,TRBJ2-2,many
TGTGCCAGCAGTTCCCCCCTCGAGCGGGGCTACGAGCAGTACTTC,CASSSPLERGYEQYF,TRBD2,TRBV28,TRBJ2-7,-
TGTGCCAGCACCCCTCTGGACGAAGAGACCCAGTACTTC,CASTPLDEETQYF,-,TRBV6-5,TRBJ2-5,few
TGTGCCAGCAGTTTGAGCGGCACGATGGACCCCTACGAGCAGTACTTC,CASSLSGTMDPYEQYF,-,TRBV12-3/TRBV12-4,TRBJ2-7,-
TGCGCCAGCAGCCAGGCGGACTTCGGCTGGACTTTCAATGAGCAGTTCTTC,CASSQADFGWTFNEQFF,-,TRBV4-1,TRBJ2-1,many
TGTGCCAGCAGCTCGCATTCACCCCTCCATTTT,CASSSHSPLHF,-,TRBV7-2,TRBJ1-6,-
TGCGCCAGCAGTGAACGGACGAACACTGAAGCTTTCTTT,CASSERTNTEAFF,-,TRBV5-1,TRBJ1-1,few
TGCGCCAGCAGCTTAGGACTAGCTCTGGATGAGCAGTTCTTC,CASSLGLALDEQFF,TRBD2,TRBV5-1,TRBJ2-1,few
TGTGCCAGCAGCGTAGATTACTCTAACACTGAAGCTTTCTTT,CASSVDYSNTEAFF,-,TRBV9,TRBJ1-1,-
TGTGCCAGCAGTTTATCCAGGGATGGGGCCAACGTCCTGACTTTC,CASSLSRDGANVLTF,-,TRBV28,TRBJ2-6,many
TGTGCCAGCTCAACCGGGACTATCAACACAGATACGCAGTATTTT,CASSTGTINTDTQYF,TRBD2,TRBV12-3/TRBV12-4,TRBJ2-3,many
TGTGCCAGCAGCCAAACTCAGGGGGCTAATGAAAAACTGTTTTTT,CASSQTQGANEKLFF,TRBD1,TRBV3-1,TRBJ1-4,few
TGTGCCAGCAGTTTATGGGCAGATACGCAGTATTTT,CASSLWADTQYF,-,TRBV12-3/TRBV12-4,TRBJ2-3,-
TGTGCCAGCAGACTTATGGGCACTGAAGCTTTCTTT,CASRLMGTEAFF,-,TRBV7-9,TRBJ1-1,few
TGCAGTGCTAGAGATAGTCCGGTCTCCTACAATGAGCAGTTCTTC,CSARDSPVSYNEQFF,-,TRBV20-1,TRBJ2-1,few
TGTGCCAGCACCCGACGGACGGGCTACGAGCAGTACTTC,CASTRRTGYEQYF,-,TRBV12-3/TRBV12-4,TRBJ2-7,few
TGTGCCAGCAGCTTTTCTGGCCGTGAGCAGTTCTTC,CASSFSGREQFF,-,TRBV7-9,TRBJ2-1,-
TGTGCCAGCGGCCGGACAGGGCAATCCTACGAGCAGTACTTC,CASGRTGQSYEQYF,TRBD1,TRBV12-3/TRBV12-4,TRBJ2-7,-
TGTGCCAGCAGCCGCGACATGGAAGAGACCCAGTACTTC,CASSRDMEETQYF,-,TRBV12-3/TRBV12-4,TRBJ2-5,few
TGTGCCATCAGTGAGCCCCGTGGGGGACAGGGTTCCTACGAGCAGTACTTC,CAISEPRGGQGSYEQYF,TRBD1,TRBV10-3,TRBJ2-7,few
TGTGCCAGCAGCCCCCATTTATCGGGGACTAGGACGACCGAGCAGTACTTC,CASSPHLSGTRTTEQYF,TRBD2,TRBV7-8,TRBJ2-7,-
TGTGCCAGCAGTGAGGGCGGGCGGGGCCGCACAGATACGCAGTATTTT,CASSEGGRGRTDTQYF,-,TRBV25-1,TRBJ2-3,-
TGTGCCAGCAGCCGAGACCCAGCCGCATTCTACGAGCAGTACTTC,CASSRDPAAFYEQYF,-,TRBV7-3,TRBJ2-7,many
TGCGCCAGCAGCTTGGCGGCCTTGACAGATACGCAGTATTTT,CASSLAALTDTQYF,-,TRBV5-1,TRBJ2-3,-
TGTGCCAGCAGTGATATTGGCGGTAATCAGCCCCAGCATTTT,CASSDIGGNQPQHF,-,TRBV2,TRBJ1-5,-
TGTGCCAGCAGTTTTTCCAGGTCCTCCTATGGCTACACCTTC,CASSFSRSSYGYTF,-,TRBV27,TRBJ1-2,many
TGTGCCATCAGTGGTCAAGGAACAGAGAACATTCAGTACTTC,CAISGQGTENIQYF,-,TRBV10-3,TRBJ2-4,few
TGCAGTGCTGGGACTCTAGCGGGACGGTACGAGCAGTACTTC,CSAGTLAGRYEQYF,TRBD2,TRBV20-1,TRBJ2-7,few
TGTGCCACCAGTGATTTCCGGGACAATGGCTACAATGAGCAGTTCTTC,CATSDFRDNGYNEQFF,-,TRBV24-1,TRBJ2-1,-
TGTGCCAGCAGTTATATCAGGGGCCCATGTCCATTC,CASSYIRGPCPF,-,TRBV6-5,TRBJ2-7,few
TGTGCCAGCAGCTTGGTGACGGACTATGGCTACACCTTC,CASSLVTDYGYTF,-,TRBV5-6,TRBJ1-2,few
TGTGCCAGCAGGTCCCCGAGCCAGACCTATGGCTACACCTTC,CASRSPSQTYGYTF,-,TRBV28,TRBJ1-2,-
TGTGCCAGCAGCCGAGGGTACAGCGACGAGCAGTACTTC,CASSRGYSDEQYF,-,TRBV7-9,TRBJ2-7,few
TGTGCCAGCAGTTTAAGTAGGGCTGGCTATGGCTACACCTTC,CASSLSRAGYGYTF,-,TRBV28,TRBJ1-2,many
TGTGCCATCTCCGTTAGCTCCTACAATGAGCAGTTCTTC,CAISVSSYNEQFF,-,TRBV10-3,TRBJ2-1,many
TGTGCCATCGGGCGAGATAATGAAAAACTGTTTTTT,CAIGRDNEKLFF,-,TRBV10-3,TRBJ1-4,many
TGTGCCAGCAGCCCTGGACAGACGAACTACGAGCAGTACTTC,CASSPGQTNYEQYF,-,TRBV5-5,TRBJ2-7,many
TGTGCCAGCAGCCCCGCTAGCGGAACCTACGAGCAGTACTTC,CASSPASGTYEQYF,TRBD2,TRBV4-2,TRBJ2-7,-
TGTGCCAGCAGCCTTAGCGGGAGTGAGGGGGTGACCCAGTACTTC,CASSLSGSEGVTQYF,TRBD2,TRBV7-9,TRBJ2-5,many
TGTGCCAGCAGCTTAAGGGAGGGAGTAGGTTCACCCCTCCACTTT,CASSLREGVGSPLHF,-,TRBV7-2,TRBJ1-6,few
TGTGCCAGCACTCAAGGGGTTCAGCCCCAGCATTTT,CASTQGVQPQHF,-,TRBV12-3/TRBV12-4,TRBJ1-5,many
TGTGCCAGCAGCCCGACAGGGTTCGGGCAGCCCCAGCATTTT,CASSPTGFGQPQHF,TRBD1,TRBV7-9,TRBJ1-5,-
TGTGCCAGCAGCGATGGATATTCACCCCTCCACTTT,CASSDGYSPLHF,-,TRBV3-1,TRBJ1-6,-
TGTGCCACCAGTGATTTGCACTGGAGGGAAGCCCACACTGAAGCTTTCTTT,CATSDLHWREAHTEAFF,-,TRBV24-1,TRBJ1-1,many
TGCGCCAGCAGCCAAGGACTTGGAGGTTCCTACGAGCAGTACTTC,CASSQGLGGSYEQYF,-,TRBV4-1,TRBJ2-7,-
TGTGCCAGCAGCTCCGAGGGAGAGCAGTTCTTC,CASSSEGEQFF,-,TRBV6-5,TRBJ2-1,few
TGTGCCAGCAGCCAGGCACTAGCGAACTACAATGAGCAGTTCTTC,CASSQALANYNEQFF,TRBD2,TRBV14,TRBJ2-1,-
TGTGCCAGCAGTTTGGGGAAGTATGAGCAGTTCTTC,CASSLGKYEQFF,-,TRBV28,TRBJ2-1,-
TGTGCCAGCAGCGGAGGATTCAATCAGCCCCAGCATTTT,CASSGGFNQPQHF,-,TRBV14,TRBJ1-5,-
TGTGCCAGCAGTTTCCCCCTCTCCTACAATGAGCAGTTCTTC,CASSFPLSYNEQFF,-,TRBV28,TRBJ2-1,-
TGTAGTGCTAAGGGACTAGTTCATCGGGTCTTC,CSAKGLVHRVF,TRBD2,TRBV20-1,TRBJ2-1,-
TGCAGTGCTGTCGGACAGACCTTCAGGGATACGCAGTATTTT,CSAVGQTFRDTQYF,-,TRBV20-1,TRBJ2-3,once
TGTGCCAGCAGCCCCGAAGGCAGAAACACCGGGGAGCTGTTTTTT,CASSPEGRNTGELFF,-,TRBV6-4,TRBJ2-2,many
TGTGCCATCAGTGACTCCTTTGACACGACCTCCTTCGGGACCCAGTACTTC,CAISDSFDTTSFGTQYF,-,TRBV10-3,TRBJ2-5,-